This T cell receptor (beta chain) was documented in a study of response to subunit inactivated influenza vaccine. The CDR3 totals 14 residues. CDR1 SGHRS and CDR2 YFSETQ come from the germline V gene. V dropped 3 bases and J dropped 6; count of bases not matched to a gene: 5. Using its own MiXCR run on the RT-PCR reads, TCRdb lists one record per CDR3 protein. The data hold around 790,000 distinct CDR3 sequences, with about 20% observed a single time. Whole-study results and caveats: Each seasonal influenza vaccination, the authors suggested, recruits few new T cells.

Remarks on this clonotype: Its antigen is unknown.

Sample: PBMCs from blood, taken around 5 days after vaccination. This receptor was identified in a man aged 45-60 years who received an inactivated influenza vaccine. The V and J genes are TRBV5-1 and TRBJ1-4; 7 nucleotides match TRBD1. In DNA form, the CDR3 reads TGCGCCAGCAGCTACGACAGGGTCGATGAAAAACTGTTTTTT. It yields the protein CASSYDRVDEKLFF.